Here is one T cell receptor (beta chain) with its context. Its antigen remains undetermined. No base-level quality is on record; no much larger clone is a single base apart. The data are from a study of early stage breast cancer tumors (dated by TCRdb to the late 2010s). A note on the overall study: Of the 15 to 20 invasive breast tumors, about a dozen were found to be estrogen receptor-positive, progesterone receptor-positive and HER2-negative. Of the roughly twelve ER+/PR+/HER2- tumors, eight were classified as invasive ductal carcinomas and four as invasive lobular carcinomas. The samples as a whole yielded roughly 2,700,000 detected templates, corresponding to over a million unique clonotypes. On average, each sample had around 10-fold read coverage.

V was cut back by 4 bases and J by 4 bases, leaving a gap of 12 bases between them. Measured from the cysteine to the phenylalanine, the CDR3 is 14 residues long. Left in the record is the CDR3 DNA by itself, 42 bases read in frame from the first base. In the germline V gene, CDR1 corresponds to SGDLS and CDR2 to YYNGEE. Broad study findings and their caveats: Enriched TCRB sequences shared across patients were mostly commonly generated sequences, unlikely to play an important role in the tumor microenvironment. About 2.5-fold higher T cell density and higher clonality were observed in tumors than in adjacent normal breast tissue. Sequencing bulk genomic DNA from unsorted cells could not capture chain pairing or functional markers like CD4, CD8 and FOXP3. Repertoires from blood and normal breast were more alike than repertoires from blood and tumor, and in about 85% of the 16 patients, comparing each tissue with blood separated tumor from normal. Because the cohort was small, analysis by tumor subtype was not possible.

Two independent genomic DNA replicates were amplified for each sample, with approximately 0.5 ug used for blood and about 1.5 ug for tumor or normal breast. Following the manufacturer's instructions, the ImmunoSeq Intro kit was used to carry out TCRB sequencing on genomic DNA. Multiplex PCR was run for around 33 cycles using proprietary primers and spike-in control sequences for absolute quantification. Single-end 150-bp reads were used to sequence an 87-bp fragment covering the CDR3 and the flanking V and J genes. Each lane of an Illumina MiSeq using version 3.0 chemistry carried seven multiplexed samples, with two replicates per sample. The authors' pipeline ran thus. Raw data were processed with the vendor's proprietary pipeline, and both replicates were merged into a single result per sample. Clonotypes were defined as productive rearrangements sharing the V-gene family, CDR3 amino acid sequence and J-gene segment. Clonality was computed as 1 minus the normalized Shannon entropy (Pielou evenness) of TCRB abundances. To estimate T cell density, the total number of templates was divided by the number of input cells, which was inferred from the amount of DNA input. Recon with default parameters was used to estimate total repertoire diversity and clonality. A clonotype counted as tumor-enriched if its abundance in tumor exceeded 0.1% and was at least 32-fold higher than its abundance in normal breast. TCRdb took over this immuneACCESS table, retaining in-frame rearrangements with V and J assigned. Such tables are incomplete; in checked studies, under half of the missing clones stem from an unresolved V gene, and the remainder is unexplained. The V and J calls and clone size come from that table; D and trimming were worked out from the DNA. Recorded for this sample are about 48,000 clones; about 83% of them occurred a single time. The ten largest clonotypes hold 1.4% of the sample.

The study profiled bulk TCR beta-chain repertoires in matched peripheral blood, tumor and adjacent normal breast tissue taken from about 15 patients with early-stage breast cancer. Before surgery, whole blood (roughly 5-11 mL) was collected into EDTA tubes and processed within 2 hours. Peripheral blood mononuclear cells were isolated by Ficoll-Paque centrifugation in SepMate-50 tubes. For storage in liquid nitrogen, PBMCs were cryopreserved as aliquots of roughly 1.8 to 4.5 million cells in roughly 90% FBS with roughly 10% DMSO. The Qiagen AllPrep DNA/RNA Mini kit was used to extract genomic DNA. This receptor was taken from a person in their fifties with breast cancer. The sequenced material came from blood. Here the chain combines TRBV9 and TRBJ1-3, with no reliable assignment of the D segment. The CDR3 loop reads CASSSSGRGNTIYF. The bases read TGTGCCAGCAGCTCGTCCGGGCGGGGAAACACCATATATTTT.